This TCR beta chain was recorded in a study of blood T cell repertoires in COVID-19. Study information: Whether acute or convalescent, the COVID-19 samples came from the United States, Italy and Spain. Sample material is recorded as cDNA or gDNA derived from T cells, B-cell-depleted T cells, or PBMCs.

Germline V gene lookup returns CDR1 MNHEY and CDR2 SVGAGI. Trimming took 11 bases from V and 1 from J, leaving 14 bases between them. The CDR3 has 13 amino acids. Authors' processing steps: Estimation of nucleated cell counts relied on the amplification of reference gene primers. Repertoires were generated with immunoSEQ multiplex PCR, while TCRdb's copy carries only in-frame clones and drops some. V, J and clone size reflect that table, while D and trimming were determined from the DNA. The repertoire includes 150,000 to 200,000 clones, roughly 90% of them detected once, and roughly 24% sits in the top ten.

Sequencing used peripheral blood. The chain couples TRBV6-5 to TRBJ2-5, with a weak D call TRBD2 (6 bases). The sequence was collected from a man between 60 and 75 years old with acute or convalescent COVID-19. DNA for the CDR3: TGTGCCGGGAGGTGGAGCAGCCAAGAGACCCAGTACTTC. Its protein product is CAGRWSSQETQYF.